The sequence of this TCR beta chain was determined in a study of T cell responses to AZD1222 COVID-19 vaccine. Study-wide points: Seropositivity was recorded at baseline in only 6 or 7 AZD1222 recipients. Samples come after the peak T cell response, not at day 14. Females outnumbered males among donors, who were mostly white British; clonal diversity was possibly underestimated. With two AZD1222 doses given, Spike-specific TCR breadth and depth both rose.

A remark on this clone: The target antigen is unknown.

Germline V gene sequence: CDR1 LGHDT, CDR2 YNNKEL (reference sequence). The CDR3 sequence is 14 residues long. V shed 8 bases, J shed 1 base, and the junction held 6 bases outside the gene matches. The table came from immunoSEQ multiplex PCR; TCRdb's copy has only in-frame clones and leaves some out. This table holds about 100,000 clones, 70% to 90% found once. The chain has TRBV3-1 (or the pseudogene TRBV3-2) and TRBJ2-3; the match to TRBD2 covers 7 bases. The clonotype comes from an adult in good health. Sequenced here: peripheral blood, sampled on day 0 of MenACWY control vaccination. CDR3 bases: TGTGCCAGCGTGAGTGGGGGGGGCACAGATACGCAGTATTTT. Residues: CASVSGGGTDTQYF.